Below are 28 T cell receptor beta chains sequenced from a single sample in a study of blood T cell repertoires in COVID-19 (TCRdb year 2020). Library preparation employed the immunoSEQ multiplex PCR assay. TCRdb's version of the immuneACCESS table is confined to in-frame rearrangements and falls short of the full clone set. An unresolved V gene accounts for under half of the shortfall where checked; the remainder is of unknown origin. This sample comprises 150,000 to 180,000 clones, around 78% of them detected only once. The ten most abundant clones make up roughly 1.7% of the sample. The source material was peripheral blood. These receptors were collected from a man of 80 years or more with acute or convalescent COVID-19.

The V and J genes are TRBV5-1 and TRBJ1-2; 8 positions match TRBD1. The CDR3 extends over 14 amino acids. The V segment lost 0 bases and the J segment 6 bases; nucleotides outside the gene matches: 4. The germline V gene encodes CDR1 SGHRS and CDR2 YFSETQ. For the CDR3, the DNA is TGCGCCAGCAGCTTGGGCCCAGGGGGCAATGGCTACACCTTC. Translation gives CASSLGPGGNGYTF.

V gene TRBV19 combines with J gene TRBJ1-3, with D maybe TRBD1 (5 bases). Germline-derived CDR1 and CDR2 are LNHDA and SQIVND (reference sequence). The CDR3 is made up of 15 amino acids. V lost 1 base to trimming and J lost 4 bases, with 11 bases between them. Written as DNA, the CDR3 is TGTGCCAGTAGTATAGGACAGTTCATCGGAAACACCATATATTTT. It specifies CASSIGQFIGNTIYF. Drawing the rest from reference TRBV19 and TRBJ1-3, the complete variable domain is DGGITQSPKYLFRKEGQNVTLSCEQNLNHDAMYWYRQDPGQGLRLIYYSQIVNDFQKGDIAEGYSVSREKKESFPLTVTSAQKNPTAFYLCASSIGQFIGNTIYFGEGSWLTVV.

DNA of the CDR3: TGTGCCAGCAGCTTATTTGACCCAGGGACAACCGGGGAGCTGTTTTTT. It yields the protein CASSLFDPGTTGELFF. The gene calls are TRBV7-2 and TRBJ2-2, with D perhaps matching TRBD1 (6 bases). CDR1 is SGHTA and CDR2 is FQGNSA in the germline V gene. The CDR3 is 16 amino acids. The germline V and J ends were trimmed by 2 bases and 5 bases, with 15 bases remaining between them.

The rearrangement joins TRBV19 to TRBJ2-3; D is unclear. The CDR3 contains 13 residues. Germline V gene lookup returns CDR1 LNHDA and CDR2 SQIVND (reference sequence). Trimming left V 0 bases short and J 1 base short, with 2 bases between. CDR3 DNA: TGTGCCAGTAGTATAGACGGCACAGATACGCAGTATTTT. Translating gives CASSIDGTDTQYF.

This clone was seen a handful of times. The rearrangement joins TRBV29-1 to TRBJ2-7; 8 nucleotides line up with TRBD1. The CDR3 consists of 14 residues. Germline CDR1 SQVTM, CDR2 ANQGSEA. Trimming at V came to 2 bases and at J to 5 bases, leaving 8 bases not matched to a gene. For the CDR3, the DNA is TGCAGCGTTGAAACCTGGACAGGGAGCGACGAGCAGTACTTC. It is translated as CSVETWTGSDEQYF.

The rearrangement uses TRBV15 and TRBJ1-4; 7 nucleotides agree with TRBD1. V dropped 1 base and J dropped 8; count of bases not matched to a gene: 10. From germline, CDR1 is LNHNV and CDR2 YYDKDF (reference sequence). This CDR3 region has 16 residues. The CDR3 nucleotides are TGTGCCACCAGCAGAGCTGGGACAGAAAGATGGGAAAAACTGTTTTTT. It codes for CATSRAGTERWEKLFF.

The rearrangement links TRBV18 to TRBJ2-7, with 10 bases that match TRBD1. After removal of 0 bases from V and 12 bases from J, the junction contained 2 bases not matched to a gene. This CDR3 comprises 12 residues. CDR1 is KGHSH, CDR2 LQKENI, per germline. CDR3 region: CASSPPDRGLYF. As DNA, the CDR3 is TGTGCCAGCTCACCACCTGACAGGGGGCTGTACTTC.

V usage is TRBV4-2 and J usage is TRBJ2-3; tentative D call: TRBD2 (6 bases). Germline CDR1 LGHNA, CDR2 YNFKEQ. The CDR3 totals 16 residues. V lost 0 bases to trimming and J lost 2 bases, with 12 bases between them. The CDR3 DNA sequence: TGTGCCAGCAGCCAAGAAGCGGGTCTTCTCACAGATACGCAGTATTTT. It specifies CASSQEAGLLTDTQYF.

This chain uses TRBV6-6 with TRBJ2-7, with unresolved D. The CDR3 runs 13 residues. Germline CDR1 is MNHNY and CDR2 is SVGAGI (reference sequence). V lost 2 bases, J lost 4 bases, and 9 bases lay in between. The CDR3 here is CASSYDGAYEQYF. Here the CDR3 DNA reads TGTGCCAGCAGTTACGATGGAGCTTACGAGCAGTACTTC.

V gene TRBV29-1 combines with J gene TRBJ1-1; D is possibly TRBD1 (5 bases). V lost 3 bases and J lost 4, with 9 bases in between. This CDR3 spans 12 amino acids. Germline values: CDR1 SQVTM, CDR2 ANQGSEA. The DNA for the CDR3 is TGCAGCGTTGAGCGGGGACTCACTGAAGCTTTCTTT. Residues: CSVERGLTEAFF. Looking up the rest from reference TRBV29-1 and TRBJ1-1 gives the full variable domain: SAVISQKPSRDICQRGTSLTIQCQVDSQVTMMFWYRQQPGQSLTLIATANQGSEATYESGFVIDKFPISRPNLTFSTLTVSNMSPEDSSIYLCSVERGLTEAFFGQGTRLTVV.

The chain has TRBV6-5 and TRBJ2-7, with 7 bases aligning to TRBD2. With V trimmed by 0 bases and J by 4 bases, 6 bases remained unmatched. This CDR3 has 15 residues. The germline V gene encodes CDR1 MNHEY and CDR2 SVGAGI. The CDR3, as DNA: TGTGCCAGCAGTTACTCTTGGGAGGGAACTTACGAGCAGTACTTC. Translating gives CASSYSWEGTYEQYF.

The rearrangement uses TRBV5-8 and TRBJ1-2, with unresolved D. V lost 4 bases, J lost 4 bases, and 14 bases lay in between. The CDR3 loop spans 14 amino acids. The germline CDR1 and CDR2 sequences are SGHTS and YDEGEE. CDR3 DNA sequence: TGTGCCAGCAGCCCCAAGGCAGAGGCCTATGGCTACACCTTC. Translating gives CASSPKAEAYGYTF.

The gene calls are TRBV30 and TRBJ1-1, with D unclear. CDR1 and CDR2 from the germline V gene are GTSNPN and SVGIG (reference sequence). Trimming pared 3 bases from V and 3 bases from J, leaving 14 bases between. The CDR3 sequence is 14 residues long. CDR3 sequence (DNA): TGTGCCTGGAGAACTCCACGGGAGTACACTGAAGCTTTCTTT. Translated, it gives CAWRTPREYTEAFF.

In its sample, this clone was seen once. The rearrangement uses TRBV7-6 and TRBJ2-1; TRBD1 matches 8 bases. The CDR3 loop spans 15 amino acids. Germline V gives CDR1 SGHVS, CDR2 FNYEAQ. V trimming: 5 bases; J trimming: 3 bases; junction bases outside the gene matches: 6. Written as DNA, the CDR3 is TGTGCCAGCAGCCGGGGACAGGCAAACTACAATGAGCAGTTCTTC. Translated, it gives CASSRGQANYNEQFF.

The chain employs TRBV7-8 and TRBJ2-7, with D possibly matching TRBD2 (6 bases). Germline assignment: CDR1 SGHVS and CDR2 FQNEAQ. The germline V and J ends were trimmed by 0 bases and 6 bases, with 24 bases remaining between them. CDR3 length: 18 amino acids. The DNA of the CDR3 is TGTGCCAGCAGCTTAGCGTCCCTCCGAGGAGGGCCTTCGGGCGAGCAGTACTTC. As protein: CASSLASLRGGPSGEQYF.

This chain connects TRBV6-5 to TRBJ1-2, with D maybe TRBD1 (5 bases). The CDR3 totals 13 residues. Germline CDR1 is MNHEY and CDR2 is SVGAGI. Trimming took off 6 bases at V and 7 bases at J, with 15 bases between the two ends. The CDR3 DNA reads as TGTGCCAGCAGGTCGGGGGGGTCGGGTGGCTACACCTTC. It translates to CASRSGGSGGYTF.

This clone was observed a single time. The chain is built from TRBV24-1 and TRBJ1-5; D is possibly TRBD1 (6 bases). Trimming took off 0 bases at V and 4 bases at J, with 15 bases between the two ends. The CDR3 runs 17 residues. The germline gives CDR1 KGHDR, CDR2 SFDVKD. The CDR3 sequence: CATSDLPRPGENQPQHF. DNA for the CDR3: TGTGCCACCAGTGATTTGCCACGGCCAGGGGAGAATCAGCCCCAGCATTTT.

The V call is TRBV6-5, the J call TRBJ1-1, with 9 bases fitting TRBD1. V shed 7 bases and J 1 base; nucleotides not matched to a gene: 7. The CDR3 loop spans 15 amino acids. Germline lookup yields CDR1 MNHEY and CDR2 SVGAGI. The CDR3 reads CASKGMDRGNTEAFF. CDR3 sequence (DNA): TGTGCCAGCAAGGGGATGGACAGGGGGAACACTGAAGCTTTCTTT.

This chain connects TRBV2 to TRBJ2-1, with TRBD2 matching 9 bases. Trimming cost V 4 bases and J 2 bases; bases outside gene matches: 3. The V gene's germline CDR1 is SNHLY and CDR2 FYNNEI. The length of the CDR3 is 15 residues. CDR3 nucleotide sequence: TGTGCCAGCAGTGCGGGCGGGGGGGCCTACAATGAGCAGTTCTTC. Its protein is CASSAGGGAYNEQFF.

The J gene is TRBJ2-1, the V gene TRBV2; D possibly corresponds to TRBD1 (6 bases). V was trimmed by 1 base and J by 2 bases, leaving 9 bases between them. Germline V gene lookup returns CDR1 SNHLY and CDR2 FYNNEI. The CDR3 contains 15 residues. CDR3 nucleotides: TGTGCCAGCAGTGAAGTCAGGGGCGCCTACAATGAGCAGTTCTTC. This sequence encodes CASSEVRGAYNEQFF.

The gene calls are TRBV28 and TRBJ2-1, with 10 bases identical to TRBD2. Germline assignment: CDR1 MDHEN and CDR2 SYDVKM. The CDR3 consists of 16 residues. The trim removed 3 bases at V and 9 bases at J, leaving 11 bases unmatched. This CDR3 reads CASSFTRAGGRGEQFF. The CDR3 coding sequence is TGTGCCAGCAGTTTTACGCGAGCGGGGGGGCGTGGTGAGCAGTTCTTC.

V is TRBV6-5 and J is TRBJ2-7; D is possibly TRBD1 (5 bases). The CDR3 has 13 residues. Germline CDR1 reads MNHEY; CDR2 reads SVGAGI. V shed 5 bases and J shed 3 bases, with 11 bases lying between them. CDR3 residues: CASSRTQDYEQYF. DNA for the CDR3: TGTGCCAGCAGTCGAACACAGGACTACGAGCAGTACTTC.

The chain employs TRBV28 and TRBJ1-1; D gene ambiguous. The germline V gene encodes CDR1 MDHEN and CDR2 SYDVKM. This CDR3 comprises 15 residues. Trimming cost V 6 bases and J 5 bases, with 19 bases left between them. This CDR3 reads CASSLPGDLRTEAFF. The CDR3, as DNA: TGTGCCAGCAGCCTCCCGGGAGATTTGCGGACTGAAGCTTTCTTT.

CDR3 protein: CASSLGRGGETQYF. The CDR3 DNA follows: TGTGCCAGCAGCTTGGGTAGGGGTGGAGAGACCCAGTACTTC. This sequence joins TRBV5-6 and TRBJ2-5; possible D gene TRBD1, 5 bases. This CDR3 has 14 residues. V gave up 0 bases and J gave up 4 bases, with 10 bases separating them. Germline V gives CDR1 SGHDT, CDR2 YYEEEE.

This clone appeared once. CDR3 region: CASSQGPGRGSGNSPLHF. CDR3 nucleotide sequence: TGCGCCAGCAGCCAAGGCCCGGGCAGGGGAAGTGGGAATTCACCCCTCCACTTT. The chain has TRBV4-3 and TRBJ1-6, with D tentatively TRBD1 (6 bases). The V end lost 1 base, the J end lost 7 bases, and 20 bases lay between the germline ends. This CDR3 comprises 18 residues. Germline V gene sequence: CDR1 LGHNA, CDR2 YSLEER.

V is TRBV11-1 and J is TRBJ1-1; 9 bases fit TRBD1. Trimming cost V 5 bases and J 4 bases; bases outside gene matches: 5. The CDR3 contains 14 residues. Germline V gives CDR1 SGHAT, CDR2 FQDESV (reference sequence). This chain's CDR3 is CASSPQTGGTEAFF. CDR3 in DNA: TGTGCCAGCAGCCCTCAGACAGGGGGCACTGAAGCTTTCTTT.

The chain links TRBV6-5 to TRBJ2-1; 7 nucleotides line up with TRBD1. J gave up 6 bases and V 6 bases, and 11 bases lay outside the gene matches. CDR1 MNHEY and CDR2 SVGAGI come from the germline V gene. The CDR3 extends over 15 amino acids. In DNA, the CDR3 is TGTGCCAGCAGGGCCGGGACAGCCTTTTTCAATGAGCAGTTCTTC. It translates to CASRAGTAFFNEQFF.

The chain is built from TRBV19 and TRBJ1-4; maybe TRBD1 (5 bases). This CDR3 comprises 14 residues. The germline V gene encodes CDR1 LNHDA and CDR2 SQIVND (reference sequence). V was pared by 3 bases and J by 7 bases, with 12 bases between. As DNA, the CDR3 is TGTGCCAGTAGTATGTCAGGGTCCTTTGAAAAACTGTTTTTT. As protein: CASSMSGSFEKLFF.